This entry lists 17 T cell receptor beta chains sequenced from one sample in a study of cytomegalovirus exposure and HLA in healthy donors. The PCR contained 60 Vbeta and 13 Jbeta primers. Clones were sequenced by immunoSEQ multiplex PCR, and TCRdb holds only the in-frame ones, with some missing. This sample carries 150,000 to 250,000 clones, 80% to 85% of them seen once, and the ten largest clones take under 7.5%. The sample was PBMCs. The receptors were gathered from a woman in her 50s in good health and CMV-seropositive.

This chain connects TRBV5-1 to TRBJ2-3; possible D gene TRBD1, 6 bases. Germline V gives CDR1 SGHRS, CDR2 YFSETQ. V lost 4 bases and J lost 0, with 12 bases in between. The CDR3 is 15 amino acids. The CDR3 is CASSPGTFSTDTQYF. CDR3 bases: TGCGCCAGCAGCCCCGGGACATTTAGCACAGATACGCAGTATTTT.

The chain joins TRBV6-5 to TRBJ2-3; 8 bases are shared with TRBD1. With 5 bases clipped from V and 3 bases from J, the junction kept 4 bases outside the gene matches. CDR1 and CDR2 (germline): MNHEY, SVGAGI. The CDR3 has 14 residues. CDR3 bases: TGTGCCAGCAGTAGGACAGGGACGACAGATACGCAGTATTTT. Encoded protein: CASSRTGTTDTQYF.

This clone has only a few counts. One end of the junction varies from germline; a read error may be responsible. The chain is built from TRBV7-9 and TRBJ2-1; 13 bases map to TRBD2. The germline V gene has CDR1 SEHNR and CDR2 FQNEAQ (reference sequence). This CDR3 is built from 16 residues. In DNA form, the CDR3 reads TGTTCCAGCAGCTCATGGACTAGCGGGGGTGGGAATGAGCAGTTCTTC. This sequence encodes CSSSSWTSGGGNEQFF.

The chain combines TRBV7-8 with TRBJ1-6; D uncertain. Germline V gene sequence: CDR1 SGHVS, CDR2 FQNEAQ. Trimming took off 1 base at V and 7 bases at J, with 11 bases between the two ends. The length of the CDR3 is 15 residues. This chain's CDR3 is CASSLESVNNSPLHF. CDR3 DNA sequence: TGTGCCAGCAGCTTAGAGTCAGTTAACAATTCACCCCTCCACTTT.

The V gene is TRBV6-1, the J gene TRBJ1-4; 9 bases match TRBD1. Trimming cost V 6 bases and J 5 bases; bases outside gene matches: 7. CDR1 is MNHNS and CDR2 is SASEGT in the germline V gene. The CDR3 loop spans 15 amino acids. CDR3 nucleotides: TGTGCCAGCAGCTGGGGACAGGGTGCAAATGAAAAACTGTTTTTT. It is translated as CASSWGQGANEKLFF.

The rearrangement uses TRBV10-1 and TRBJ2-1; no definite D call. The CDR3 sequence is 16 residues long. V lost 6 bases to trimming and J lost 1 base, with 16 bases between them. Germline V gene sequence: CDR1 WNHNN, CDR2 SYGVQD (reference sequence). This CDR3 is CASSFRYSPSYNEQFF. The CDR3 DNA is TGCGCCAGCAGCTTTCGATACTCCCCGTCCTACAATGAGCAGTTCTTC.

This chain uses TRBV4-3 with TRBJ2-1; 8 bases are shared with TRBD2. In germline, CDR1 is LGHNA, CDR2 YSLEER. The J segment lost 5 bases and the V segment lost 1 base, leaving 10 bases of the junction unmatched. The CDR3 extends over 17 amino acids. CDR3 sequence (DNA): TGCGCCAGCAGCCAAGGCGGGGGGCTTCCGTCGGACAATGAGCAGTTCTTC. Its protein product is CASSQGGGLPSDNEQFF.

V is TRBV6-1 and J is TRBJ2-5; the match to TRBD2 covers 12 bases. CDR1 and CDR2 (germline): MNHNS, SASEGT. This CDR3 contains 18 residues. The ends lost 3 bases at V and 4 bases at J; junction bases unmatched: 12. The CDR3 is CASSELAGGGVNRETQYF. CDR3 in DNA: TGTGCCAGCAGTGAGCTAGCGGGAGGGGGAGTTAATCGAGAGACCCAGTACTTC.

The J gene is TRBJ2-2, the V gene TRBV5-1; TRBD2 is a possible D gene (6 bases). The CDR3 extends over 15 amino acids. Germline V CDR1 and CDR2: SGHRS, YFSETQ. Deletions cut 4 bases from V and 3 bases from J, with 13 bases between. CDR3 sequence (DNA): TGCGCCAGCAGCATTTCCCGGGACTACACCGGGGAGCTGTTTTTT. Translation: CASSISRDYTGELFF.

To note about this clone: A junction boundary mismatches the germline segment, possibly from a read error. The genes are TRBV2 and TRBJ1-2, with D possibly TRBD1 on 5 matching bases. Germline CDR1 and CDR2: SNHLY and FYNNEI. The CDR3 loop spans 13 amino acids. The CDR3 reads CASSTGTNYGYTF. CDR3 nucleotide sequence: TGTGCCAGCAGTACCGGGACTAATTATGGCTACACCTTC.

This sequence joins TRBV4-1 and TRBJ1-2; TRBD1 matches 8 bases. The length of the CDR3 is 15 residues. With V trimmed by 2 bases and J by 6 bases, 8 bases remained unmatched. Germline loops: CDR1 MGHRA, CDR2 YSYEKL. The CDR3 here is CASSQIQGDRNGYTF. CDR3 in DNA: TGCGCCAGCAGCCAAATACAGGGGGACAGAAATGGCTACACCTTC.

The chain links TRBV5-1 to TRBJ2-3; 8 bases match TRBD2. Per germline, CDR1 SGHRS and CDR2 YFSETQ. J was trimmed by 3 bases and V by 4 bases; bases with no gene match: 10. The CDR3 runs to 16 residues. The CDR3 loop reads CASSPTPGGLTDTQYF. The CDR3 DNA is TGCGCCAGCAGCCCAACCCCGGGAGGGTTGACAGATACGCAGTATTTT.

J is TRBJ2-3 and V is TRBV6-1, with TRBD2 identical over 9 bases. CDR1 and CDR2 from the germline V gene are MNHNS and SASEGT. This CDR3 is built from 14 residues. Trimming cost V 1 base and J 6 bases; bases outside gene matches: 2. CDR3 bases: TGTGCCAGCAGTGAAGTGCGGGGGGGTGATACGCAGTATTTT. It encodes CASSEVRGGDTQYF.

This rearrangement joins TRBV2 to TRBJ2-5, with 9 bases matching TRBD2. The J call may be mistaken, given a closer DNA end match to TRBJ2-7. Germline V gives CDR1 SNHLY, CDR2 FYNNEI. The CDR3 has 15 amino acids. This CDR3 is CASRKGSGSSYEQYF. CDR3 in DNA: TGTGCCAGCAGGAAGGGTAGCGGGAGCTCCTACGAGCAGTACTTC.

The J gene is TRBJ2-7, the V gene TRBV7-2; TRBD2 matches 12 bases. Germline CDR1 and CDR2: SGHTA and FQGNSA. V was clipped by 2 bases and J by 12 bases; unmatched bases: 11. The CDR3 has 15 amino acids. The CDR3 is CASSLWTTSGGTVYF. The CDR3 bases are TGTGCCAGCAGCTTATGGACGACTAGCGGGGGTACCGTGTACTTC. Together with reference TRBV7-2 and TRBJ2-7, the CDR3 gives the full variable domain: GAGVSQSPSNKVTEKGKDVELRCDPISGHTALYWYRQSLGQGLEFLIYFQGNSAPDKSGLPSDRFSAERTGGSVSTLTIQRTQQEDSAVYLCASSLWTTSGGTVYFGPGTRLTVT.

CDR3 sequence: CASSFFRTSGVTYEQYF. CDR3 in DNA: TGTGCCAGCAGCTTTTTCCGGACTAGCGGGGTTACCTACGAGCAGTACTTC. V and J are TRBV5-8 and TRBJ2-7; 12 bases agree with TRBD2. The CDR3 runs to 17 residues. Germline CDR1 SGHTS, CDR2 YDEGEE. V lost 2 bases to trimming and J lost 2 bases; unmatched junction nucleotides: 8.

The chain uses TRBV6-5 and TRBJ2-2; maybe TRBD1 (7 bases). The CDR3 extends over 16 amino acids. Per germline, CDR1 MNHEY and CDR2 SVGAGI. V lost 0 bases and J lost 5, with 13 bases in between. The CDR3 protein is CASSYSQGGWTGELFF. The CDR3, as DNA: TGTGCCAGCAGTTACTCGCAGGGGGGCTGGACCGGGGAGCTGTTTTTT.